One T cell receptor beta chain is described in this entry. Its antigen is not known. This CDR3 contains 13 residues. With 3 bases clipped from V and 1 base from J, the junction kept 1 base outside the gene matches. Germline CDR1 and CDR2: SGHNT and YYREEE (reference sequence). Every patient had relapsed following autologous stem cell transplantation, and cohorts differed in brentuximab vedotin exposure. This sample was included in a study of PD-1 blockade in classical Hodgkin lymphoma. Points from the study as a whole: Newly diagnosed patients reportedly had lower baseline TCR diversity than healthy donors.

TCRdb's copy holds only in-frame clones and misses some; the assay was immunoSEQ multiplex PCR. The table includes roughly 41,000 clones, more than 70% detected once. Specimen: peripheral blood mononuclear cells (PBMCs), collected at baseline. The genes are TRBV5-4 and TRBJ2-7; 7 nucleotides agree with TRBD1. The clonotype was recovered from a human donor with classical Hodgkin lymphoma. The CDR3 sequence is CASSWTGSYEQYF. CDR3 DNA sequence: TGTGCCAGCAGCTGGACAGGTTCCTACGAGCAGTACTTC. Looking up the rest from reference TRBV5-4 and TRBJ2-7 gives the full variable domain: ETGVTQSPTHLIKTRGQQVTLRCSSQSGHNTVSWYQQALGQGPQFIFQYYREEENGRGNFPPRFSGLQFPNYSSELNVNALELDDSALYLCASSWTGSYEQYFGPGTRLTVT.